This TCR beta chain was sequenced in a study of T-cell reconstitution after alpha-beta-depleted transplantation in children. The germline V and J ends were trimmed by 5 bases and 0 bases, with 14 bases remaining between them. Germline assignment: CDR1 SEHNR and CDR2 FQNEAQ (reference sequence). The CDR3 totals 17 residues. This clonotype occurred many times. What it binds is unknown. Unique molecular identifiers were incorporated during preparation of the TCRbeta library. MiXCR was run by TCRdb on the PCR reads, yielding one entry per CDR3 protein. The table has 200,000 to 250,000 distinct CDR3 sequences, roughly a quarter seen once. Whole-study findings and limits: In some patients, recipient T cells and intrathymic progenitors surviving conditioning explained high day-60 diversity. Reportedly, alpha-beta T cells present about two months post-transplant originated from several hundred expanded clones of graft origin.

Sequencing used PBMCs, mostly from graft donor cells, obtained 360 days after TCRalphabeta/CD19-depleted stem cell transplant. This TCR derives from a female patient aged 2-15 years who had a stem cell transplant for congenital amegakaryocytic thrombocytopenia, so the T cells may come from the graft donor. V usage is TRBV7-9 and J usage is TRBJ2-6, with no clear D. The DNA for the CDR3 is TGTGCCAGCAGCCCCGTCCCCCAGTTCTCTGGGGCCAACGTCCTGACTTTC. This sequence encodes CASSPVPQFSGANVLTF.